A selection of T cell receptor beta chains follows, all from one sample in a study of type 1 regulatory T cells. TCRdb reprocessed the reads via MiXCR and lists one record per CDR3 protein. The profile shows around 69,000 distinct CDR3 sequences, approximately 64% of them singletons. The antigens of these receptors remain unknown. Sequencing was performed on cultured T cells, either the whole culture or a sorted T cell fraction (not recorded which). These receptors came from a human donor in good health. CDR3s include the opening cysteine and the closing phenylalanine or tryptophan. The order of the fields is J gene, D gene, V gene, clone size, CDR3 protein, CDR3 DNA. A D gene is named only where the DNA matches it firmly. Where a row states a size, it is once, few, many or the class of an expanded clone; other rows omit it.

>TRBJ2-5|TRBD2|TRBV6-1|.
CASSGGLAGGETQYF
TGTGCCAGCAGTGGGGGACTAGCGGGAGGAGAGACCCAGTACTTC
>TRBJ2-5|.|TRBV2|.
CASSVSGDQETQYF
TGTGCCAGCAGTGTATCGGGAGACCAAGAGACCCAGTACTTC
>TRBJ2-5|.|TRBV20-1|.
CSAPGGAADFQETQYF
TGCAGTGCTCCCGGAGGAGCGGCGGATTTCCAAGAGACCCAGTACTTC
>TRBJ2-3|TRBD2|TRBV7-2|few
CASRGPGTSGMGRDTQYF
TGTGCCAGCAGAGGACCCGGGACTAGCGGGATGGGGCGGGATACGCAGTATTTT
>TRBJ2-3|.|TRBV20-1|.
CSASPFTDTQYF
TGCAGTGCTAGCCCATTCACGGATACGCAGTATTTT
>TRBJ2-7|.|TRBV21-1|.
CASSHPGQGCHEQYF
TGTGCCAGCAGCCATCCGGGACAGGGGTGTCACGAGCAGTACTTC
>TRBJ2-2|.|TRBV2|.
CASSEEGFWELFF
TGTGCCAGCAGTGAAGAGGGCTTCTGGGAGCTGTTTTTT
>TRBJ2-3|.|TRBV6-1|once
CASSGGHTDTQYF
TGTGCCAGCTCTGGGGGTCACACAGATACGCAGTATTTT
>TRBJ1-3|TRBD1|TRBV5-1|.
CASSFGGQSSGNTIYF
TGCGCCAGCAGCTTCGGGGGACAGAGTTCCGGAAACACCATATATTTT
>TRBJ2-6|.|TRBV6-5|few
CASRRRQSFSGANVLTF
TGTGCCAGCAGACGCCGACAGTCTTTCTCTGGGGCCAACGTCCTGACTTTC
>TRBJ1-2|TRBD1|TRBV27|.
CASSTTGGFYGYTF
TGTGCCAGCAGTACGACAGGGGGCTTCTATGGCTACACCTTC
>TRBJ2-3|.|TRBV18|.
CASSPNPSTDTQYF
TGTGCCAGCTCACCTAATCCGAGCACAGATACGCAGTATTTT
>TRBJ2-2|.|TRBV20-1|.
CSARDLGTATGELFF
TGCAGTGCTAGAGATCTGGGGACCGCAACCGGGGAGCTGTTTTTT
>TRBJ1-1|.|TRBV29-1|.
CSVGAENTEAFF
TGCAGCGTTGGAGCAGAGAACACTGAAGCTTTCTTT
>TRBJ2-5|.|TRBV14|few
CASSQDLGQQETQYF
TGTGCCAGCAGCCAAGATCTTGGGCAGCAAGAGACCCAGTACTTC
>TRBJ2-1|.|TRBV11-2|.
CASSPPGRAGSYNEQFF
TGTGCCAGCAGCCCCCCCGGTCGGGCGGGCAGCTACAATGAGCAGTTCTTC
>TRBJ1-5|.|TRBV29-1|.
CSVEPDSNQPQHF
TGCAGCGTTGAACCCGACAGTAATCAGCCCCAGCATTTT
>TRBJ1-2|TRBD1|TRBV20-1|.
CSARSGQGTNYGYTF
TGCAGTGCTAGATCGGGACAGGGGACTAACTATGGCTACACCTTC
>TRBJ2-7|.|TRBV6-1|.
CASSEFPKFSYEQYF
TGTGCCAGCAGTGAATTCCCAAAATTCTCCTACGAGCAGTACTTC
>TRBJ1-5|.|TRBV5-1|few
CASRRDQDLRQPQHF
TGCGCCAGCAGAAGGGACCAGGATTTACGGCAGCCCCAGCATTTT
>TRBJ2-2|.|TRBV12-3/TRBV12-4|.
CASSFPGSATGELFF
TGTGCCAGCAGTTTCCCCGGGAGCGCCACCGGGGAGCTGTTTTTT
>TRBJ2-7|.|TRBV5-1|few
CASSRDGGEQYF
TGCGCCAGCAGCCGGGATGGCGGGGAGCAGTACTTC
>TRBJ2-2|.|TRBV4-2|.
CASSSTQTREELFF
TGTGCCAGCAGCTCCACCCAGACTAGAGAGGAGCTGTTTTTT
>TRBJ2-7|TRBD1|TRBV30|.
CAWSTGTGKFREQYF
TGTGCCTGGAGCACCGGGACAGGGAAATTTCGCGAGCAGTACTTC
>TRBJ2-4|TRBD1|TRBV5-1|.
CASSWEDRAIQYF
TGCGCCAGCAGTTGGGAAGACAGGGCCATTCAGTACTTC
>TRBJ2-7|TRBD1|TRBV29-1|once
CSVGTGVAYEQYF
TGCAGCGTTGGGACAGGGGTGGCATACGAGCAGTACTTC
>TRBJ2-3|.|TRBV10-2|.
CASTRESDTQYF
TGCGCCAGCACCAGGGAATCAGATACGCAGTATTTT
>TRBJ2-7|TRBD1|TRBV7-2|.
CASSGDRVYEQYF
TGTGCCAGCAGCGGTGACAGGGTCTACGAGCAGTACTTC
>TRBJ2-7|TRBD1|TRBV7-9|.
CASSGRDRATYEQHF
TGTGCCAGCAGCGGCCGGGACAGGGCAACCTACGAGCAGCACTTC
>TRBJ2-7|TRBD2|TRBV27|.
CASSSTRSTGTSGSIRYEQYF
TGTGCCAGCAGTTCCACCCGGAGTACAGGGACTAGCGGGAGTATTCGCTACGAGCAGTACTTC
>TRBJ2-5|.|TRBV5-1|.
CASSRTGFQETQYF
TGCGCCAGCAGCCGTACAGGGTTCCAGGAGACCCAGTACTTC
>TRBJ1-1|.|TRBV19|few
CASSIVAEAFF
TGTGCCAGTAGTATAGTAGCGGAAGCTTTCTTT
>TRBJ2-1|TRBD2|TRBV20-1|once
CSAASREVSYNEQFF
TGCAGTGCTGCTTCGCGGGAGGTCTCCTACAATGAGCAGTTCTTC
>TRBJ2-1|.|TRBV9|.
CASSVGTFANEQFF
TGTGCCAGCAGCGTTGGGACTTTTGCCAATGAGCAGTTCTTC
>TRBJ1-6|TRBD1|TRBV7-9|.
CASSKHNVGQGNSPLHF
TGTGCCAGCAGTAAACACAACGTGGGACAGGGTAATTCACCCCTCCACTTT
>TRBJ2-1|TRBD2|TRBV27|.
CASGPSIASGSYNEQFF
TGTGCCAGCGGTCCTAGTATTGCTAGCGGCAGCTACAATGAGCAGTTCTTC
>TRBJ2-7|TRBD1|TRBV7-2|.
CASSPTRGREQYF
TGTGCCAGCAGCCCCACCAGGGGGCGCGAGCAGTACTTC
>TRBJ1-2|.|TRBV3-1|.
CASRPAVGTNYGYTF
TGTGCCAGCAGGCCGGCGGTGGGAACTAACTATGGCTACACCTTC
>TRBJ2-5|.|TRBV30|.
CAWSWRWGETQYF
TGTGCCTGGAGTTGGCGGTGGGGGGAGACCCAGTACTTC
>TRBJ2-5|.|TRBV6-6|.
CASSRLTSTRGGEETQYF
TGTGCCAGCAGTCGACTGACTTCGACCCGAGGGGGTGAGGAGACCCAGTACTTC
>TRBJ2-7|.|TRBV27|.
CASSLREPYEQYF
TGTGCCAGCAGTTTACGTGAGCCCTACGAGCAGTACTTC
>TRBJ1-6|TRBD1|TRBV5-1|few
CASSPATGGDSPLHF
TGCGCCAGCAGCCCCGCGACAGGGGGGGATTCACCCCTCCACTTT
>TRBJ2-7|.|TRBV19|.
CASSIAWRDEQYF
TGTGCCAGTAGTATCGCTTGGAGAGACGAGCAGTACTTC
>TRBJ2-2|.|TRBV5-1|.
CASSLNNRRNTGELFF
TGCGCCAGCAGCTTGAACAACAGGAGGAACACCGGGGAGCTGTTTTTT
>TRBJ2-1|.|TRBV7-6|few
CASSTLSFEQFF
TGTGCCAGCAGCACCCTGAGTTTTGAGCAGTTCTTC
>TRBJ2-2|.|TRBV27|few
CASSLEVTGELFF
TGTGCCAGCAGTTTAGAAGTCACCGGGGAGCTGTTTTTT
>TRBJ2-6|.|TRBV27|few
CASTRASGANVLTF
TGTGCCAGCACGAGGGCATCTGGGGCCAACGTCCTGACTTTC
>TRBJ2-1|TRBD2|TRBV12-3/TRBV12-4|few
CASKLGTSGPPSSYNEQFF
TGTGCCAGCAAGCTCGGGACTAGCGGGCCCCCTAGCTCCTACAATGAGCAGTTCTTC